This T cell receptor beta chain was profiled in a study of blood T cell repertoires in COVID-19. Under the authors' procedure: Estimates of nucleated cell counts were drawn from the amplification of reference gene primers. Assay used: immunoSEQ multiplex PCR; TCRdb lists only in-frame clones, some missing. That table supplies the V and J calls and clone size; D and trimming were determined from the DNA. This table has some 400,000 clones, around 87% appearing once. The CDR3 runs 16 residues. CDR1 is SNHLY and CDR2 is FYNNEI in the germline V gene. The V segment lost 1 base and the J segment 6 bases; nucleotides outside the gene matches: 9.

The source of this sequence is a man aged 25 to 40 who had recovered from COVID-19. The sample was PBMCs or T cells enriched from blood (not recorded which). This sequence joins TRBV2 and TRBJ1-2; TRBD1 aligns across 9 bases. The DNA of the CDR3 is TGTGCCAGCAGTGAAGTGGTGGGACAGGGAGGTAATGGCTACACCTTC. The encoded protein is CASSEVVGQGGNGYTF.